This T cell receptor beta chain was sequenced during a study of blood T cell repertoires in COVID-19. About the study: COVID-19 samples from acute and convalescent phases originated in the United States, Italy and Spain. Nucleic acid was either cDNA or gDNA, and it came from T cells, B-cell-depleted T cells, or PBMCs.

This clone appeared once. Here immunoSEQ multiplex PCR was the method, and the copy in TCRdb shows in-frame clones only, minus some. The sample consists of hundreds of thousands of clones, around 80% of them appearing once. Material: PBMCs or T cells enriched from blood (not recorded which). The sequence was obtained from a woman in her 40s with acute COVID-19.

CDR3 nucleotide sequence: TGTGCCAGCAGCGTTAGCGGGAGCCAGATCTACGAGCAGTACTTC. This translates into CASSVSGSQIYEQYF. The V and J genes are TRBV11-2 and TRBJ2-7; 9 positions match TRBD2. V was clipped by 5 bases and J by 3 bases; unmatched bases: 8. Germline loops: CDR1 SGHAT, CDR2 FQNNGV. CDR3 length: 15 residues.